This TCR beta chain was observed in a study of early T cells in non-severe SARS-CoV-2 infection. Study as a whole: Chains stayed unpaired after sequencing of bulk RNA from unsorted whole blood.

There are a few counts of this clonotype. As yet, its antigen is unknown. Study-level findings and limits: Using VDJdb, the matching emphasized anti-spike CD8 responses while missing private and CD4 specificities.

This CDR3 has 16 residues. V was clipped by 0 bases and J by 3 bases, with 9 bases between them. Germline V gene data show CDR1 as LGHNA and CDR2 as YSLEER. Individual cDNA molecules received unique molecular identifiers. TCRdb called the 5' RACE reads again in MiXCR, with one record for every CDR3 protein. Altogether 25,000 to 35,000 distinct CDR3 sequences are present, around 4.2% being singletons, with the ten largest covering over 8%. Sequencing used whole blood. The rearrangement joins TRBV4-3 to TRBJ2-6; D not certain. The source of this sequence is an adult who was a healthcare worker with PCR-confirmed SARS-CoV-2 infection or an uninfected control (not recorded which). The CDR3 nucleotides read TGCGCCAGCAGCCAAGATTTGGCGCGTGGGGCCAACGTCCTGACTTTC. Protein product: CASSQDLARGANVLTF.